The present TCR beta chain was sequenced within a study of early T cells in non-severe SARS-CoV-2 infection. At the level of the study: Unsorted whole blood bulk RNA was sequenced, with unpaired chains.

Ten or more counts support this clonotype. The antigen is undetermined. As part of library construction, unique molecular identifiers were attached to individual cDNA molecules. TCRdb reprocessed the 5' RACE reads via MiXCR and lists one record per CDR3 protein. The sample carries more than 55,000 distinct CDR3 sequences, more than 3.5% recorded once. General observations from the study: Comparison of clonotypes with VDJdb favored anti-spike CD8 responses while missing private and CD4 specificities.

Trimming took 0 bases from V and 7 from J; bases not matched to a gene: 6. Germline values: CDR1 DFQATT, CDR2 SNEGSKA (reference sequence). This CDR3 region has 15 residues. The sequencing here drew on whole blood, taken at baseline. The chain combines TRBV20-1 with TRBJ2-7; 13 bases are a match to TRBD2. This clonotype originated in an adult who was a healthcare worker with PCR-confirmed SARS-CoV-2 infection or an uninfected control (not recorded which). The donor label of this sample is uncertain. The CDR3: CSARDAGTSGAEQYF. DNA for the CDR3: TGCAGTGCTAGAGATGCCGGGACTAGCGGGGCTGAGCAGTACTTC.